One sample yielded the 15 T cell receptor beta chains listed below, sequenced in a study of T cell responses to AZD1222 COVID-19 vaccine. The data were produced by immunoSEQ multiplex PCR, yet TCRdb's version contains in-frame clones alone and is incomplete. The repertoire holds 150,000 to 200,000 clones, with 88% as singletons. Source: peripheral blood, taken 28 days after the second AZD1222 dose. The receptors stem from an adult who received the AZD1222 COVID-19 vaccine.

This chain links TRBV5-1 with TRBJ2-7, with TRBD2 matching 8 bases. The V segment lost 0 bases and the J segment 3 bases; nucleotides outside the gene matches: 5. CDR3 length: 15 residues. CDR1 SGHRS and CDR2 YFSETQ come from the germline V gene. The CDR3 here is CASSLDGSGVYEQYF. The CDR3 DNA reads TGCGCCAGCAGCTTGGATGGTAGCGGGGTCTACGAGCAGTACTTC.

This sequence joins TRBV7-2 and TRBJ2-3, with D possibly TRBD2 on 6 matching bases. Germline V gene lookup returns CDR1 SGHTA and CDR2 FQGNSA. The CDR3 sequence is 16 residues long. V lost 2 bases and J lost 1, with 13 bases in between. This CDR3 is CASSLLPASGTDTQYF. CDR3 in DNA: TGTGCCAGCAGCTTATTACCGGCTAGCGGCACAGATACGCAGTATTTT.

To note about this clone: Within the sample, other DNA sequences also encode this same CDR3. This chain uses TRBV6-5 with TRBJ1-3; 7 positions match TRBD1. J was trimmed by 1 base and V by 6 bases; bases with no gene match: 0. Per germline, CDR1 MNHEY and CDR2 SVGAGI. This CDR3 spans 13 amino acids. The chain's CDR3 is CASRTGSGNTIYF. The DNA of the CDR3 is TGTGCCAGCAGGACAGGGTCTGGAAACACCATATATTTT.

V and J are TRBV6-2 or TRBV6-3 and TRBJ1-2; 9 bases are shared with TRBD1. The CDR3 has 14 amino acids. Germline V lookup: CDR1 MNHEY, CDR2 SVGEGT. Unmatched junction bases numbered 4, after V lost 5 bases and J lost 3 bases. In nucleotides, the CDR3 is TGTGCCAGCAGTGCGCGGACAGGGGACTATGGCTACACCTTC. Residues: CASSARTGDYGYTF.

The chain couples TRBV7-9 to TRBJ1-1; D might be TRBD1 (5 bases). Trimming cost V 1 base and J 8 bases, with 14 bases left between them. Germline loops: CDR1 SEHNR, CDR2 FQNEAQ (reference sequence). This CDR3 is 14 amino acids long. The CDR3 region is CASSLVIWGEEAFF. The CDR3 DNA is TGTGCCAGCAGCTTAGTAATTTGGGGGGAGGAAGCTTTCTTT. The full variable domain, with the rest looked up from reference TRBV7-9 and TRBJ1-1, is DTGVSQNPRHKITKRGQNVTFRCDPISEHNRLYWYRQTLGQGPEFLTYFQNEAQLEKSRLLSDRFSAERPKGSFSTLEIQRTEQGDSAMYLCASSLVIWGEEAFFGQGTRLTVV.

The rearrangement links TRBV25-1 to TRBJ1-6; tentatively, D is TRBD1 (6 bases). Germline lookup yields CDR1 MGHDK and CDR2 SYGVNS. The V gene lost 5 bases and the J gene lost 3 bases, with 8 bases spanning the gap. The CDR3 runs 14 residues. The CDR3 here is CASSLDSYNSPLHF. The CDR3 DNA reads TGTGCCAGCAGTCTGGACAGCTATAATTCACCCCTCCACTTT.

The rearrangement links TRBV11-2 to TRBJ2-1, with 7 bases aligning to TRBD2. The CDR3 consists of 15 residues. V was pared by 5 bases and J by 8 bases, with 12 bases of the junction left unmatched. Per germline, CDR1 SGHAT and CDR2 FQNNGV. The CDR3 region has the DNA TGTGCCAGCAGCCCGACTACGGGAGGACTCTATGAGCAGTTCTTC. Its protein product is CASSPTTGGLYEQFF. The whole variable domain, remainder taken from reference TRBV11-2 and TRBJ2-1, is EAGVAQSPRYKIIEKRQSVAFWCNPISGHATLYWYQQILGQGPKLLIQFQNNGVVDDSQLPKDRFSAERLKGVDSTLKIQPAKLEDSAVYLCASSPTTGGLYEQFFGPGTRLTVL.

The chain joins TRBV5-6 to TRBJ2-6; D uncertain. Germline CDR1 SGHDT, CDR2 YYEEEE. Trimming cost V 4 bases and J 2 bases, with 10 bases left between them. The CDR3 extends over 15 amino acids. The DNA for the CDR3 is TGTGCCAGCAGCGAAAGGAGTCCTGGGGCCAACGTCCTGACTTTC. It encodes CASSERSPGANVLTF.

The V gene is TRBV28, the J gene TRBJ1-6; TRBD1 matches at 9 bases. V shed 3 bases and J 6 bases; nucleotides not matched to a gene: 3. CDR1 and CDR2 (germline): MDHEN, SYDVKM. This CDR3 is built from 15 residues. CDR3 sequence reads: CASSFTTGGNSPLHF. CDR3 nucleotide sequence: TGTGCCAGCAGTTTCACGACAGGGGGTAATTCACCCCTCCACTTT.

The chain combines TRBV18 with TRBJ1-2; D unresolved. V lost 6 bases to trimming and J lost 2 bases, with 10 bases between them. This CDR3 comprises 13 residues. Germline CDR1 reads KGHSH; CDR2 reads LQKENI. CDR3 residues: CASSLTGNYGYTF. CDR3 bases: TGTGCCAGCTCCCTGACGGGAAACTATGGCTACACCTTC. Variable domain in full (rest from reference TRBV18 and TRBJ1-2): NAGVMQNPRHLVRRRGQEARLRCSPMKGHSHVYWYRQLPEEGLKFMVYLQKENIIDESGMPKERFSAEFPKEGPSILRIQQVVRGDSAAYFCASSLTGNYGYTFGSGTRLTVV.

This chain joins TRBV28 and TRBJ1-2, with no clear D. Trimming removed 6 bases from V and 1 base from J, with 6 bases in between. The CDR3 spans 12 residues. Germline assignment: CDR1 MDHEN and CDR2 SYDVKM. The CDR3: CASSAVNYGYTF. The DNA for the CDR3 is TGTGCCAGCAGCGCGGTTAACTATGGCTACACCTTC.

Only one count was recorded for this clone. The CDR3, as DNA: TGTGCCAGCAGCTTGGGTCGGCCGGTCGACACCGGGGAGCTGTTTTTT. Translated: CASSLGRPVDTGELFF. The chain joins TRBV7-3 to TRBJ2-2; unclear D gene. Per germline, CDR1 SGHTA and CDR2 FQGTGA. This CDR3 is 16 amino acids long. The V end lost 3 bases, the J end lost 3 bases, and 14 bases lay between the germline ends.

The chain is built from TRBV10-3 and TRBJ2-3; 9 bases map to TRBD1. V shed 11 bases, J shed 0 bases, and the junction held 15 bases outside the gene matches. The CDR3 sequence is 17 residues long. Germline CDR1 reads ENHRY; CDR2 reads SYGVKD. The CDR3 DNA is TGTGCCGTACAGGGGGCAGCAACTTATTCCAGCACAGATACGCAGTATTTT. Translating gives CAVQGAATYSSTDTQYF.

The chain couples TRBV5-8 to TRBJ1-2; D uncertain. CDR3 length: 14 amino acids. Germline assignment: CDR1 SGHTS and CDR2 YDEGEE. Trimming shortened V by 3 bases and J by 0 bases, and 9 bases separated the two germline ends. The CDR3 region has the DNA TGTGCCAGCAGCTGGAATACCCCTAACTATGGCTACACCTTC. Translating it yields CASSWNTPNYGYTF.

The rearrangement uses TRBV27 and TRBJ1-5; possibly TRBD1 for D (5 bases). The CDR3 runs 15 residues. Germline CDR1 MNHEY, CDR2 SMNVEV (reference sequence). V was pared by 5 bases and J by 4 bases, with 15 bases between. The CDR3 loop reads CASSTGPSGNQPQHF. CDR3 coding DNA: TGTGCCAGCAGTACGGGACCCTCGGGGAATCAGCCCCAGCATTTT.